This TCR beta chain was captured in a study of blood T cell repertoires in COVID-19. Background on the study: Samples came from the United States, Italy and Spain, spanning acute and convalescent COVID-19. PBMCs, B-cell-depleted T cells, or T cells provided the cDNA or gDNA that made up the material.

Per germline, CDR1 SGHTA and CDR2 FQGNSA. V lost 4 bases to trimming and J lost 3 bases; unmatched junction nucleotides: 11. The CDR3 runs 16 residues. This clone is a singleton in its sample. Authors' processing steps: It was from reference gene primer amplification that nucleated cell counts were estimated. TCRdb's copy holds only in-frame clones and misses some; the assay was immunoSEQ multiplex PCR. V and J calls and clone size come straight from that table; D and trimming were deduced from the DNA. The sample has 80,000 to 95,000 clones; 88% are singletons. The TCR comes from an older man with acute or convalescent COVID-19. Sequenced input: peripheral blood. The V call is TRBV7-2, the J call TRBJ1-2, with 7 bases aligning to TRBD1. CDR3 region: CASSSIPGQSYYGYTF. In nucleotides, the CDR3 is TGTGCCAGCAGCTCTATCCCGGGACAGAGCTACTATGGCTACACCTTC.